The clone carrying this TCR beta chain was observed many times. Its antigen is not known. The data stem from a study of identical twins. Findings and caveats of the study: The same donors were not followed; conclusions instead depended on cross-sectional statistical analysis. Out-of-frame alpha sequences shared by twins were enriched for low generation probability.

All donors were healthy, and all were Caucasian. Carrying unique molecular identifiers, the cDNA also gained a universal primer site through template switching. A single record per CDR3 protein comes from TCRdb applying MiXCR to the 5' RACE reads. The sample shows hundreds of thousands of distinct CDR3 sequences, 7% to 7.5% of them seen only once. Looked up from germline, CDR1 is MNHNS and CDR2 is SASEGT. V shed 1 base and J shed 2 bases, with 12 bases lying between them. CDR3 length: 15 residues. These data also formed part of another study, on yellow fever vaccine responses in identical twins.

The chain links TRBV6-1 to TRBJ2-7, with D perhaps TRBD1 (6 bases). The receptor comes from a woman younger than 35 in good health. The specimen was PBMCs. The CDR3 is CASSEETGNPYEQYF. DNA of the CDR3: TGTGCCAGCAGTGAAGAAACAGGGAACCCCTACGAGCAGTACTTC.